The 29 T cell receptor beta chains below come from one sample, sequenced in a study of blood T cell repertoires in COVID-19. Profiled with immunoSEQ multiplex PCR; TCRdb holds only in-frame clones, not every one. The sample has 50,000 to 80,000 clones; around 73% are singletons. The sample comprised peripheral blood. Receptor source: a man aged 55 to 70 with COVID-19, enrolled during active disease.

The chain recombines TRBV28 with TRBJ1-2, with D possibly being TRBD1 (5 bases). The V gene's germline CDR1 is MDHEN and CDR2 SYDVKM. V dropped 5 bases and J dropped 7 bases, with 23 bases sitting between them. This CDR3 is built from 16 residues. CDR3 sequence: CASSPRGSGLRSGYTF. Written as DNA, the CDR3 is TGTGCCAGCAGTCCGCGGGGCTCGGGGCTTAGAAGTGGCTACACCTTC.

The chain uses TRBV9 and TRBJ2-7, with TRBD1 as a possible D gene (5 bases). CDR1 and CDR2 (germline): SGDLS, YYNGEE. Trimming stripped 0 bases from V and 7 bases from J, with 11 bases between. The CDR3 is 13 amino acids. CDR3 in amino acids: CASSVAAGWEQYF. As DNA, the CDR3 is TGTGCCAGCAGCGTAGCGGCAGGGTGGGAGCAGTACTTC.

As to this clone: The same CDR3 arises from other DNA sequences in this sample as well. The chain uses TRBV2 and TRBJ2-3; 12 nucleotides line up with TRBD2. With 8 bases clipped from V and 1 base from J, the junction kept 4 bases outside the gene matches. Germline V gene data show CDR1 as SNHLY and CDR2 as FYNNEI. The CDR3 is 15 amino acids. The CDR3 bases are TGTGCCAGCTCCAGACTAGCGGGGGGCACAGATACGCAGTATTTT. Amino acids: CASSRLAGGTDTQYF.

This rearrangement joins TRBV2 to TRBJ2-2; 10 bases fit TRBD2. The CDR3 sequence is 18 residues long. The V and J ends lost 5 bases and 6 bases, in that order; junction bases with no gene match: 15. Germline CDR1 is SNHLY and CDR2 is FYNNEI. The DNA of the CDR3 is TGTGCCAGCAGTCGCGGCAGGACCTCCCTAGCGGGAGCCGGGGAGCTGTTTTTT. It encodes CASSRGRTSLAGAGELFF.

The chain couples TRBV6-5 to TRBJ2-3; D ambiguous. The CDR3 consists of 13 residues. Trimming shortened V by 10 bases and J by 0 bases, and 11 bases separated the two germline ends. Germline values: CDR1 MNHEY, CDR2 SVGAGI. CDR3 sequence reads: CATSPPSTDTQYF. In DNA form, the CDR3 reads TGTGCCACTTCTCCCCCGAGCACAGATACGCAGTATTTT.

DNA for the CDR3: TGTGCCAGCCCCTCGGGACACTTCTCTGGGGCCAACGTCCTGACTTTC. Its translation is CASPSGHFSGANVLTF. This sequence joins TRBV18 and TRBJ2-6; D is perhaps TRBD1 (6 bases). CDR1 and CDR2 from the germline V gene are KGHSH and LQKENI. The CDR3 contains 16 residues. V was clipped by 8 bases and J by 0 bases, with 14 bases between them.

The CDR3, as DNA: TGTGCCAGCAGAACTACTAGCGGGAGTTACTACAATGAGCAGTTCTTC. Protein: CASRTTSGSYYNEQFF. The chain couples TRBV5-6 to TRBJ2-1; TRBD2 aligns across 11 bases. In germline, CDR1 is SGHDT, CDR2 YYEEEE. V trimming: 5 bases; J trimming: 3 bases; junction bases outside the gene matches: 7. The CDR3 runs to 16 residues.

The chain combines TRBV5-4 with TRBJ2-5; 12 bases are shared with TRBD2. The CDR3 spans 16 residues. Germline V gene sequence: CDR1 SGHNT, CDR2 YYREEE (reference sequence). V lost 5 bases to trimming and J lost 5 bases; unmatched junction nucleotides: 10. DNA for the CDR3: TGTGCCAGCAGTCCAAACCCTAGCGGGAGGGATGAGACCCAGTACTTC. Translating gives CASSPNPSGRDETQYF.

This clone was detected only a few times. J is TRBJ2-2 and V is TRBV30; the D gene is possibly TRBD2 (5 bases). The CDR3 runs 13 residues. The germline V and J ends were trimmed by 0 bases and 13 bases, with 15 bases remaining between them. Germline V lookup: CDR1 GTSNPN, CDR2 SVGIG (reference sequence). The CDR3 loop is CAWSVLSEGALFF. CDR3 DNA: TGTGCCTGGAGTGTATTAAGCGAGGGTGCGCTGTTTTTT.

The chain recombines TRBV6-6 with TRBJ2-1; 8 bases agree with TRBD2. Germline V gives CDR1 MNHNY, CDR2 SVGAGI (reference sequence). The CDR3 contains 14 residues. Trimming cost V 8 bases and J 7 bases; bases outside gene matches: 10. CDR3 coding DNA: TGTGCCAGCTCAATCAGCGGGAGTGGGAATGAGCAGTTCTTC. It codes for CASSISGSGNEQFF.

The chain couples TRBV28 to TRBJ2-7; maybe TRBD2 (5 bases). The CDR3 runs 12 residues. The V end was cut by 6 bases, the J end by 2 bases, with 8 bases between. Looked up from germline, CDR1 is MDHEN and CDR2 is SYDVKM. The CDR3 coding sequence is TGTGCCAGCAGCATACTAGCCTACGAGCAGTACTTC. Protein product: CASSILAYEQYF.

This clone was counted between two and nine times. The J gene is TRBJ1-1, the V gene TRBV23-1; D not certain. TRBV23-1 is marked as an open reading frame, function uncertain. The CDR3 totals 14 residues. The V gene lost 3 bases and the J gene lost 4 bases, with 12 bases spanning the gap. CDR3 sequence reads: CASSQLEWSTEAFF. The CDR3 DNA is TGCGCCAGCAGTCAGTTAGAGTGGAGCACTGAAGCTTTCTTT.

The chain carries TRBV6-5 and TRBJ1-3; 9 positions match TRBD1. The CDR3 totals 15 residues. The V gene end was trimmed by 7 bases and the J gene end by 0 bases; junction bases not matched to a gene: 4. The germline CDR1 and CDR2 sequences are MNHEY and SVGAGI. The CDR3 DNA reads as TGTGCCAGCACTGGACAGGGGCGCTCTGGAAACACCATATATTTT. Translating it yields CASTGQGRSGNTIYF.

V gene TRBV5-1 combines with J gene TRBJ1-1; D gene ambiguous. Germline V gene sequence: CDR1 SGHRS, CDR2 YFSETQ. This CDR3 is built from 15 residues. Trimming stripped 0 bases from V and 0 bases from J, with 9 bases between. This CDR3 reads CASSLDINMNTEAFF. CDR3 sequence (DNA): TGCGCCAGCAGCTTGGACATTAACATGAACACTGAAGCTTTCTTT.

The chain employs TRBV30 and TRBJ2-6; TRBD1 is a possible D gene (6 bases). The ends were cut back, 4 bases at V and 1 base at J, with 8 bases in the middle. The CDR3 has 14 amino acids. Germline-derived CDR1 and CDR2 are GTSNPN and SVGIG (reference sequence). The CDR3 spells CAWTGQSGANVLTF. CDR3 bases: TGTGCCTGGACTGGACAGTCTGGGGCCAACGTCCTGACTTTC.

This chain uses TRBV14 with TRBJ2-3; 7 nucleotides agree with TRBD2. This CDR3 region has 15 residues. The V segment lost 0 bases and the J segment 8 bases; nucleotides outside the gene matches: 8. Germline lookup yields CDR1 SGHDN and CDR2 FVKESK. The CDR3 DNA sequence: TGTGCCAGCAGCCAAGATTTCGGAAGCGGGGCTACGCAGTATTTT. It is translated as CASSQDFGSGATQYF.

Written as DNA, the CDR3 is TGCGCCAGCAGCTTGGGGACAGCCACCCCACAAGAGACCCAGTACTTC. Amino acid sequence: CASSLGTATPQETQYF. The chain recombines TRBV5-1 with TRBJ2-5; D perhaps matches TRBD1 (6 bases). This CDR3 has 16 residues. Germline lookup yields CDR1 SGHRS and CDR2 YFSETQ. Trimming took off 0 bases at V and 2 bases at J, with 14 bases between the two ends.

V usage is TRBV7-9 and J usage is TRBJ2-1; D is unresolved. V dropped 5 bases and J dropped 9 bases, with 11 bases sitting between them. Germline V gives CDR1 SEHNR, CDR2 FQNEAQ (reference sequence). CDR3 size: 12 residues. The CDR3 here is CASSLVMSEQFF. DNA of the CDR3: TGTGCCAGCAGCCTGGTTATGAGTGAGCAGTTCTTC.

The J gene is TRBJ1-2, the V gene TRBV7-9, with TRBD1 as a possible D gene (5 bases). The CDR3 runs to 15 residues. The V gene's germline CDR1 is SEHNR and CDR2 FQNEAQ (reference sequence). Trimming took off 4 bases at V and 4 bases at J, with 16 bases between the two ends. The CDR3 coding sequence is TGTGCCAGCAGCTCTACAGGAGGGACCTCCTATGGCTACACCTTC. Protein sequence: CASSSTGGTSYGYTF.

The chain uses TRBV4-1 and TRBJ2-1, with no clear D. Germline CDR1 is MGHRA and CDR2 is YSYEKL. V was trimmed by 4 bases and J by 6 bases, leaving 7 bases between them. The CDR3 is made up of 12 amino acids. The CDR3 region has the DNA TGCGCCAGCAGCCCTCCACTCAATGAGCAGTTCTTC. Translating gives CASSPPLNEQFF.

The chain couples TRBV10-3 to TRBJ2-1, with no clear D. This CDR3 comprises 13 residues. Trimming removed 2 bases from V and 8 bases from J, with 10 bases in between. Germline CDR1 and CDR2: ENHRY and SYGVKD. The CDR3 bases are TGTGCCATCAGTGAGCCGACCGAGGATGAGCAGTTCTTC. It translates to CAISEPTEDEQFF.

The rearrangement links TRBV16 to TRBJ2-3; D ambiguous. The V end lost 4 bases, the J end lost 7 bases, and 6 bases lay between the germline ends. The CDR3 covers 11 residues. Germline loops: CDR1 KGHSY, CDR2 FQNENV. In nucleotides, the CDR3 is TGTGCCAGCAGCCCTGTAAATACGCAGTATTTT. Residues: CASSPVNTQYF.

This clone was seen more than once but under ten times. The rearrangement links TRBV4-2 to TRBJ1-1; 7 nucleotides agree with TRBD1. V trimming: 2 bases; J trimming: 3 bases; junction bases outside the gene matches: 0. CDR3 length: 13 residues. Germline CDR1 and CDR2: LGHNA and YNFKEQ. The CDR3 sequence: CASSQTGDTEAFF. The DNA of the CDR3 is TGTGCCAGCAGCCAAACAGGGGACACTGAAGCTTTCTTT.

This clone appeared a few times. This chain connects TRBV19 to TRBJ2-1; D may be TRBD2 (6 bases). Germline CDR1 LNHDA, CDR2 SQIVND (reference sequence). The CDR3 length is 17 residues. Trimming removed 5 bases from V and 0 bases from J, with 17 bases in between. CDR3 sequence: CASSLAGSSGSYNEQFF. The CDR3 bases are TGTGCCAGTAGTTTAGCCGGGAGCAGTGGCTCCTACAATGAGCAGTTCTTC.

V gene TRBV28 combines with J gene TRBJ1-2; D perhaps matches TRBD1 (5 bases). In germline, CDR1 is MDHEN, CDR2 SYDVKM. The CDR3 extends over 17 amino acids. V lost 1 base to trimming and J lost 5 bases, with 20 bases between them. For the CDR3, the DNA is TGTGCCAGCAGTTTATCCCATGCAGAAGGACAAGAGTATGGCTACACCTTC. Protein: CASSLSHAEGQEYGYTF.

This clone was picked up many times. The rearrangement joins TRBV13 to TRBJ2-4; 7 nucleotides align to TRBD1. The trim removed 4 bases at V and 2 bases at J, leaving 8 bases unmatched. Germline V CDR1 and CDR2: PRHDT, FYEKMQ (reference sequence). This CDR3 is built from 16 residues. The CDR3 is CASSYQGVRTKNIQYF. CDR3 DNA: TGTGCCAGCAGCTATCAGGGGGTAAGGACCAAAAACATTCAGTACTTC.

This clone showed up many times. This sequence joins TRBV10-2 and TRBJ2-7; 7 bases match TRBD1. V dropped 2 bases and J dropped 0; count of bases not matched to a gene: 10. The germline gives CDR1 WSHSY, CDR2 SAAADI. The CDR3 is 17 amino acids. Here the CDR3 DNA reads TGCGCCAGCAGTGAGGGGCAGGGGGAGTTAGGCTCCTACGAGCAGTACTTC. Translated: CASSEGQGELGSYEQYF.

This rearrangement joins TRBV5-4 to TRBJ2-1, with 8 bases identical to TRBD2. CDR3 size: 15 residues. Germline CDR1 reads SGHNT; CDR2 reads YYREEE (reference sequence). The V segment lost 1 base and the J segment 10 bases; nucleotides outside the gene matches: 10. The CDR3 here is CASSLSGTSGKEQFF. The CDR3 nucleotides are TGTGCCAGCAGCTTGAGCGGGACTAGTGGCAAGGAGCAGTTCTTC.

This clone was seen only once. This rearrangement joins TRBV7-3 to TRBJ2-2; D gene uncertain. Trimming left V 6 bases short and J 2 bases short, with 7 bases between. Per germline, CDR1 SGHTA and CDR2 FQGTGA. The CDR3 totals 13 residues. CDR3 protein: CASRGENTGELFF. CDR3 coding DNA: TGTGCCAGCAGAGGAGAAAACACCGGGGAGCTGTTTTTT.